The entry below gives a single T cell receptor beta chain sequence along with its context. The antigen remains undetermined. The sample comes from a study of cytomegalovirus exposure and HLA in healthy donors. Whole-study results and caveats: CMV serostatus was the sole immune exposure data available.

PCR was performed using 60 Vbeta and 13 Jbeta primers. Method: immunoSEQ multiplex PCR; TCRdb's copy keeps in-frame clones and lacks some. The repertoire has about 200,000 clones, less than 80% of them found once; the top ten carry around 0.2%. The receptor comes from a girl aged 2 to 10 in good health and CMV-seronegative. Sequenced sample: PBMCs.

The CDR3 sequence is CASGDTGANGYTF. CDR3 sequence (DNA): TGTGCTAGTGGTGACACAGGGGCAAATGGCTACACCTTC. V is TRBV12-5 and J is TRBJ1-2; 7 nucleotides line up with TRBD1. The germline V gene has CDR1 LGHNT and CDR2 FRNRAP. The CDR3 has 13 amino acids. With V trimmed by 5 bases and J by 6 bases, 6 bases remained unmatched.